The rows below give T cell receptor beta chains drawn from one sample of a study of T cell repertoires in cytomegalovirus infection. Each CDR3 protein gets one entry after TCRdb re-called the reads with MiXCR. The repertoire consists of 200,000 to 300,000 distinct CDR3 sequences, with approximately 15% occurring once and the leading ten covering around 9%. The specimen sequenced was PBMCs. These receptors came from a human donor in good health (CMV status not recorded). Some clones in this sample may be carry-over from other donors' samples. CDR3s include the opening cysteine and the closing phenylalanine or tryptophan. D genes are given only for firm matches. Rows may omit the clone size; those that give it use once, few, many or a size class.

clone_size d_call j_call v_call cdr3_length cdr3_nt cdr3_aa
few - TRBJ1-4 TRBV2 12 TGTGCCAGCATGGGGGGCGAGGAAAAACTGTTTTTT CASMGGEEKLFF
many - TRBJ2-2 TRBV7-2 16 TGTGCCAGCAACCAGTGGGGGGGGCAGAACACCGGGGAGCTGTTTTTT CASNQWGGQNTGELFF
- - TRBJ1-3 TRBV7-6 15 TGTGCCAGCAGCTACACACAGGGATCTGGAAACACCATATATTTT CASSYTQGSGNTIYF
- TRBD2 TRBJ2-7 TRBV6-8 13 TGTGCCAGCACGGGCGGGAGCGCCTACGAGCAGTACTTC CASTGGSAYEQYF
once TRBD1 TRBJ2-5 TRBV20-1 14 TGCAGTGCTGGTACAGGGGGCCTCCAAGAGACCCAGTACTTC CSAGTGGLQETQYF
many - TRBJ2-7 TRBV4-2 16 TGTGCCAGCAGCCAAGAATTTGGGGACCCTGCCTACGAGCAGTACTTC CASSQEFGDPAYEQYF
- - TRBJ2-6 TRBV5-6 20 TGTGCCAGCAGACCCACAAGCAGGGTTCCTGCTTCCCCGGGGGCCAACGTCCTGACTTTC CASRPTSRVPASPGANVLTF
many - TRBJ1-2 TRBV7-2 13 TGTGCCAGCAGCCCCGGACCTAACTATGGCTACACCTTC CASSPGPNYGYTF
many - TRBJ1-1 TRBV5-1 15 TGCGCCAGCAGCTTGACCGTCAGCCCTAAAGGGGAAGCTTTCTTT CASSLTVSPKGEAFF
- - TRBJ1-3 TRBV5-6 14 TGTGCCAGCAACTTGCCGAACCCTGGAAACACCATATATTTT CASNLPNPGNTIYF
- - TRBJ1-4 TRBV7-9 13 TGTGCCAGCAGCCCCCGTCGGAATGAAAAACTGTTTTTT CASSPRRNEKLFF
many - TRBJ2-1 TRBV11-2 13 TGTGCCAGCAGCAACGGACGGTACAATGAGCAGTTCTTC CASSNGRYNEQFF
many - TRBJ1-3 TRBV7-2 17 TGTGCCAGCAGCTTAGCGATAGGGCCAGGGGCTGGAAACACCATATATTTT CASSLAIGPGAGNTIYF
many - TRBJ2-3 TRBV7-2 11 TGTGCCAGCAGCGACACAGATACGCAGTATTTT CASSDTDTQYF
many - TRBJ1-1 TRBV7-3 15 TGTGCCAGCAGCTCCACCGCTATGGGGGGCACTGAAGCTTTCTTT CASSSTAMGGTEAFF
- - TRBJ1-1 TRBV25-1 13 TGTGCCAGCAGAAAGGGAGGGTACCCTGAAGCTTTCTTT CASRKGGYPEAFF
few - TRBJ2-2 TRBV5-5 15 TGTGCCAGCAGCTTGAAGCAAGGGGCGAACGGGGAGCTGTTTTTT CASSLKQGANGELFF
few - TRBJ2-1 TRBV5-8 16 TGTGCCAGCAGCTTCCTCCGGGGGAGCTCCTACAATGAGCAGTTCTTC CASSFLRGSSYNEQFF
- - TRBJ1-2 TRBV27 14 TGTGCCAGCAGTCTCTCTGGGTACAACTATGGCTACACCTTC CASSLSGYNYGYTF
few TRBD1 TRBJ2-1 TRBV5-1 15 TGCGCCAGCAGCGTCTACGGGACAGACCACAATGAGCAGTTCTTC CASSVYGTDHNEQFF
many - TRBJ1-5 TRBV6-1 16 TGTGCCAGCAGTGAAGCTCCGGGTGGAAGCAATCAGCCCCAGCATTTT CASSEAPGGSNQPQHF
- - TRBJ2-5 TRBV11-2 15 TGTGCCAGCAGCTTAGATGGGGGGACCCAAGAGACCCAGTACTTC CASSLDGGTQETQYF
many TRBD1 TRBJ1-1 TRBV11-2 15 TGTGCCAGCAGCCTACCGGACAGGCCCGGCACTGAAGCTTTCTTT CASSLPDRPGTEAFF
- - TRBJ1-2 TRBV7-2 15 TGTGCCAGCAGCCATTCGGGGGGGGACAACTATGGCTACACCTTC CASSHSGGDNYGYTF
- - TRBJ1-1 TRBV7-2 13 TGTGCCAGCAGCCCCCACAGGGACGCTGAAGCTTTCTTT CASSPHRDAEAFF
many TRBD1 TRBJ1-5 TRBV7-9 15 TGTGCCAGCAGCTTAGGCAGGGGGTACGGACAGCCCCAGCATTTT CASSLGRGYGQPQHF
few - TRBJ2-1 TRBV12-3/TRBV12-4 16 TGTGCCAGCAGCCCTCTACTTTCGGGCCCCGACAATGAGCAGTTCTTC CASSPLLSGPDNEQFF
many - TRBJ2-7 TRBV4-1 14 TGCGCCAGCAGCCACGGTCCGGGGGCCTACGAGCAGTACTTC CASSHGPGAYEQYF
- TRBD2 TRBJ2-7 TRBV11-2 14 TGTGCCAGCAGCTTTAGCGGGAGCGTATACGAGCAGTACTTC CASSFSGSVYEQYF
few TRBD1 TRBJ1-5 TRBV20-1 18 TGCAGTGCCCTGGGGACCGGGACAGGGTTTTCACTGGGGCAGCCCCAGCATTTT CSALGTGTGFSLGQPQHF
- - TRBJ2-1 TRBV7-9 13 TGTGCCAGCAGGCCGAGGGGTTCAGATGAGCAGTTCTTC CASRPRGSDEQFF
many TRBD1 TRBJ1-3 TRBV7-2 15 TGTGCCAGCAGCTCAGGACAGGGGGATGGAAACACCATATATTTT CASSSGQGDGNTIYF
many TRBD2 TRBJ2-3 TRBV12-5 19 TGTGCTAGTGGCCCTCCTCCTAGCGGGAGTACCTCTAGCACAGATACGCAGTATTTT CASGPPPSGSTSSTDTQYF
many - TRBJ1-5 TRBV7-9 14 TGTGCCAGCAGCTATGGGACCGACAATCAGCCCCAGCATTTT CASSYGTDNQPQHF
many - TRBJ1-5 TRBV28 15 TGTGCCAGCAGAGTAACAGGGATGGGGAATCAGCCCCAGCATTTT CASRVTGMGNQPQHF
many - TRBJ2-1 TRBV7-8 16 TGTGCCAGCAGCTTAATGAGACCCCGCTCCTACAATGAGCAGTTCTTC CASSLMRPRSYNEQFF
many - TRBJ1-1 TRBV7-2 15 TGTGCCAGCAGCTTAGTTACAGGCATAATGGCTGAAGCTTTCTTT CASSLVTGIMAEAFF
- TRBD2 TRBJ2-1 TRBV6-5 14 TGTGCCAGCAGTCCTCTAGCGGGGGGTGTGGAGCAGTTCTTC CASSPLAGGVEQFF
many TRBD1 TRBJ2-1 TRBV10-3 14 TGTGTCGCCTCGGGACAGGGGGAGAACAATGAGCAGTTCTTC CVASGQGENNEQFF
many - TRBJ1-2 TRBV7-8 13 TGTGCCAGCAGCTTAGTTTCAGGGTCTGGCTACACCTTC CASSLVSGSGYTF
many TRBD1 TRBJ1-1 TRBV10-3 16 TGTGCCATCAGCCAACATAGGGACAGTACGAACACTGAAGCTTTCTTT CAISQHRDSTNTEAFF
few - TRBJ2-3 TRBV20-1 13 TGCAGTGCCCCTGCTATGGGCACAGATACGCAGTATTTT CSAPAMGTDTQYF